What follows is one T cell receptor (beta chain) and its context. Donors gave 8 to 10 milliliters of peripheral blood apiece. The trim removed 7 bases at V and 5 bases at J, leaving 8 bases unmatched. The CDR3 length is 14 residues. Germline V gives CDR1 MNHEY, CDR2 SMNVEV (reference sequence). Next came a second PCR, run for about 7 to 12 cycles, which used a sample-barcoded 5' primer along with a J-beta primer mix. Every molecule of cDNA carried a tag from a template-switch adaptor with 12 random nucleotides. TCRdb redid the calling of the 5' RACE reads with MiXCR, one entry per CDR3 protein. The sample holds around 800,000 distinct CDR3 sequences, roughly 44% seen once. This record comes from a study of blood T cells in healthy people across ages. Turning to the study itself: With template switching, about one barcoded beta molecule was captured per two T cells.

This TCR was recovered from a man aged 55 to 70 in good health. The sample comprised blood. The V gene is TRBV27, the J gene TRBJ2-1; 7 nucleotides agree with TRBD1. CDR3 DNA sequence: TGTGCCAGCACCAGGGACAGAACAAACAATGAGCAGTTCTTC. As protein: CASTRDRTNNEQFF.